The clone carrying this T cell receptor (beta chain) was seen at least ten times. The record originates from a study of T cells in Graves' hyperthyroidism and ophthalmopathy. It was RNA transcripts that yielded the amplified TCR beta CDR3 regions. With the HTBI primer set, the TCR CDR3 went through a first round of RT-PCR. TCRdb reprocessed the multiplex PCR reads with MiXCR, giving one entry per CDR3 protein. The sample has more than 300,000 distinct CDR3 sequences, less than 15% seen once. The CDR3 covers 15 residues. V shed 5 bases, J shed 5 bases, and the junction held 12 bases outside the gene matches. The germline CDR1 and CDR2 sequences are DFQATT and SNEGSKA (reference sequence).

The TCR was taken from a woman between 18 and 29 years old with Graves' hyperthyroidism. The specimen was blood. This rearrangement joins TRBV20-1 to TRBJ2-5; 9 nucleotides line up with TRBD2. CDR3 nucleotide sequence: TGCAGTGCTCGAAAGGGGACTAGCCTTTCCGAGACCCAGTACTTC. Translation gives CSARKGTSLSETQYF.